The clone carrying this T cell receptor (beta chain) was counted only a few times. Authors' analysis steps: Cell counts per sample came from amplifying reference gene primers. Measured with immunoSEQ multiplex PCR; TCRdb has only the in-frame clones, and not every one. That table is the source of V, J and clone size, and D and trimming were worked out from the DNA. The sample gives roughly 150,000 clones, roughly 80% of which show up once; about 1.9% is in the top ten. The CDR3 extends over 16 amino acids. Trimming took 0 bases from V and 5 from J, leaving 18 bases between them. The germline CDR1 and CDR2 sequences are SGHRS and YFSETQ. This sample was included in a study of blood T cell repertoires in COVID-19. About the research overall: Donors in the United States, Italy and Spain gave samples during acute or convalescent COVID-19. T cells, B-cell-depleted T cells, or PBMCs provided the cDNA or gDNA that served as material.

V usage is TRBV5-1 and J usage is TRBJ2-7; D may be TRBD1 (5 bases). Sequenced input: peripheral blood. This clonotype was obtained from a woman of 80 years or more with acute or convalescent COVID-19. CDR3 loop: CASSLVIGQGVDEQYF. The CDR3 DNA follows: TGCGCCAGCAGCTTGGTTATAGGGCAGGGCGTCGACGAGCAGTACTTC. Using reference TRBV5-1 and TRBJ2-7 for the parts outside the CDR3, the full variable domain is KAGVTQTPRYLIKTRGQQVTLSCSPISGHRSVSWYQQTPGQGLQFLFEYFSETQRNKGNFPGRFSGRQFSNSRSEMNVSTLELGDSALYLCASSLVIGQGVDEQYFGPGTRLTVT.